This T cell receptor (beta chain) was sequenced during a study of T cell clonotyping in hematopoietic cell transplantation. Across the whole study: Pretransplant recipient samples were taken after cytoreduction. Study results and caveats: No sorting was done, leaving CD4 and CD8 contributions mixed. At the given depth, recipient repertoires were over 95% de novo clonotypes.

The time point denotes: recipient sample about 28 days before transplant, after cytoreduction. Recipient blood drawn about 28 days pretransplant and days 30, 100, 180 after. Sequenced by immunoSEQ multiplex PCR; TCRdb stores in-frame clones only, minus some. The table records tens of thousands of clones, almost 97% of them present only once. In the case of this clone: Antigen unknown.

Germline V CDR1 and CDR2: MDHEN, SYDVKM. This CDR3 spans 13 amino acids. The V and J ends lost 5 bases and 4 bases respectively, with 11 bases between them. The sequenced sample was peripheral blood mononuclear cells, obtained before stem cell transplant. The receptor was isolated from a woman aged 45-65 years with acute myeloid leukemia. Some clones in this sample may be carry-over from other donors' samples. V and J are TRBV28 and TRBJ1-2; unclear D gene. In DNA, the CDR3 is TGTGCCAGCAGTCCCCAGGCTGTCTATGGCTACACCTTC. Protein: CASSPQAVYGYTF.